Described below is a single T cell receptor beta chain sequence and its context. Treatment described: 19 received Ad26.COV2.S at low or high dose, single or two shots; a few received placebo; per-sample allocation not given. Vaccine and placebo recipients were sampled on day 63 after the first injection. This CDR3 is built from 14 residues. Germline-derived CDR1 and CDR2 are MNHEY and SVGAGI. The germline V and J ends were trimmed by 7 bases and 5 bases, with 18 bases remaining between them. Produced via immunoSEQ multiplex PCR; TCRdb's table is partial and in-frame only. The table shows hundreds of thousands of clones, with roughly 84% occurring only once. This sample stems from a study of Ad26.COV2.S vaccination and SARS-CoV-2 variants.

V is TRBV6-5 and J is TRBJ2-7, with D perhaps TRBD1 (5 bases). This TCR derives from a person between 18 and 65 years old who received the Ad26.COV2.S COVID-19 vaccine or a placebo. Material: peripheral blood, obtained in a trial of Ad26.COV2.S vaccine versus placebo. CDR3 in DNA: TGTGCCAGCAACGGCAGGGCCCTCTCGGACGAGCAGTACTTC. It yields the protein CASNGRALSDEQYF.